The sequence of this T cell receptor beta chain was determined in a study of shared clonotypes between healthy human individuals. Trimming stripped 7 bases from V and 9 bases from J, with 22 bases between. This CDR3 is built from 16 residues. Germline CDR1 and CDR2: MNHEY and SMNVEV (reference sequence). Template for every sorted-subset replicate PCR totaled approximately 0.2 ug DNA, roughly 30,000 T cell genomes. The assay was immunoSEQ multiplex PCR, and TCRdb's table has in-frame clones only and misses some. In the table there are 2 million to 2.5 million clones, under 95% of which are singletons.

The sample was naive CD4+ T cells from PBMCs. The subset was: CD45RA+ positively selected. This TCR was sampled from a man between 18 and 35 years old in good health. Some clones in this sample may be carry-over from other donors' samples. This chain joins TRBV27 and TRBJ2-6; D is ambiguous. CDR3 DNA: TGTGCCAGCAAAACAGACGGACGGGTCTCTTTCAACGTCCTGACTTTC. Its translation is CASKTDGRVSFNVLTF.